This T cell receptor beta chain came from a study of blood T cell repertoires in COVID-19. Study-level background: Collection of acute and convalescent COVID-19 samples took place in the United States, Italy and Spain. From T cells, B-cell-depleted T cells, or PBMCs came the material, which was cDNA or gDNA.

Trimming shortened V by 7 bases and J by 6 bases, and 19 bases separated the two germline ends. The CDR3 is 13 amino acids. Germline CDR1 is SQVTM and CDR2 is ANQGSEA. The authors' processing: Amplification with reference gene primers provided the estimates of nucleated cell counts. The data were produced by immunoSEQ multiplex PCR, yet TCRdb's version contains in-frame clones alone and is incomplete. V and J calls and clone size are given by that table; D and trimming were obtained from the DNA. Of some 150,000 clones listed, roughly 81% were seen once; the top ten hold 1% to 1.2%. This clonotype originated in a middle-aged man with acute or convalescent COVID-19. Sequencing was performed on peripheral blood. The rearrangement joins TRBV29-1 to TRBJ2-7, with D possibly matching TRBD1 (6 bases). Here the CDR3 reads CSGSQGGVGEQYF. Written as DNA, the CDR3 is TGCAGCGGATCACAGGGCGGCGTTGGCGAGCAGTACTTC.